The table lists the clone carrying this TCR beta chain with a count of one. Sequencing used immunoSEQ multiplex PCR; TCRdb keeps in-frame clones, though not all of them. The table lists fewer than 150,000 clones, about nine tenths of them singletons. There are 15 residues in the CDR3. The J segment lost 0 bases and the V segment lost 3 bases, leaving 4 bases of the junction unmatched. Germline-derived CDR1 and CDR2 are GTSNPN and SVGIG (reference sequence). This specimen belongs to a study of blood T cell repertoires in COVID-19. As for the study in general: Nucleic acid was either cDNA or gDNA, and it came from T cells, B-cell-depleted T cells, or PBMCs.

The TCR originated in a man aged 50 to 59 with active or convalescent COVID-19. The chain joins TRBV30 to TRBJ2-1; 8 bases are a match to TRBD2. The specimen sequenced was peripheral blood. The CDR3 sequence is CAWSASGSSYNEQFF. CDR3 nucleotide sequence: TGTGCCTGGAGCGCAAGCGGGAGCTCCTACAATGAGCAGTTCTTC.